This entry concerns a single T cell receptor (beta chain). One end of the junction varies from germline; a read error may be responsible. No donor received preoperative chemotherapy or radiotherapy, or immunotherapy before or after surgery. Germline V lookup: CDR1 MNHNS, CDR2 SASEGT. This CDR3 is built from 12 residues. This specimen comes from a study of T cells and copy number aberrations in small-cell lung cancer. This table comes from immunoSEQ multiplex PCR, and its TCRdb copy is limited to in-frame clones, with some not included. The sample shows fewer than 2,500 clones, 82% of them seen only once.

The specimen was normal tissue next to the tumor. The clonotype was recovered from a woman aged 45 to 65 with small cell lung cancer. The gene calls are TRBV6-1 and TRBJ1-1; 7 bases fit TRBD1. The CDR3 nucleotides are TGCATTGCCGGGACAGTGAACACTGAAGCTTTCTTT. It yields the protein CIAGTVNTEAFF.